Below are 10 T cell receptor beta chains sequenced from a single sample in a study of blood T cell repertoires in COVID-19 (dated by TCRdb to 2018 to 2021). The receptor library was made with the immunoSEQ multiplex PCR assay. This is the immuneACCESS table as TCRdb keeps it, with only in-frame sequences that have V and J called. A part of the clones is gone; compared with another copy, unresolved V genes explain less than half, and the rest is unexplained. The sample table lists roughly 36,000 clones, about 89% of them with a count of one. In total, the top ten clones hold over 9% of the sample. Source material: peripheral blood. The receptors stem from an elderly man with active COVID-19.

The rearrangement uses TRBV12-3 or TRBV12-4 and TRBJ1-1; a weak D match, TRBD1 (5 bases). The V gene lost 5 bases and the J gene lost 3 bases, with 7 bases spanning the gap. The CDR3 consists of 12 residues. The CDR3 bases are TGTGCCAGCAGTCCAGGGTACACTGAAGCTTTCTTT. This encodes CASSPGYTEAFF.

The chain is built from TRBV3-1 (or the pseudogene TRBV3-2) and TRBJ1-2, with D uncertain. V was pared by 1 base and J by 5 bases, with 8 bases between. Germline V gives CDR1 LGHDT, CDR2 YNNKEL (reference sequence). The CDR3 is 13 amino acids. The CDR3 is CASSQGNSYGYTF. In DNA, the CDR3 is TGTGCCAGCAGCCAAGGAAACAGTTATGGCTACACCTTC.

CDR3 sequence reads: CASSETGAPYEQYF. CDR3 DNA sequence: TGTGCCAGCAGCGAAACGGGAGCCCCCTACGAGCAGTACTTC. The gene calls are TRBV9 and TRBJ2-7; tentatively, D is TRBD2 (6 bases). V was cut by 3 bases and J by 2 bases, with 12 bases left in between. From germline, CDR1 is SGDLS and CDR2 YYNGEE. This CDR3 has 14 residues.

This clone was seen a few times. V and J are TRBV24-1 and TRBJ1-2, with D hard to call. Germline CDR1 reads KGHDR; CDR2 reads SFDVKD. The CDR3 spans 14 residues. V shed 0 bases and J shed 8 bases, with 12 bases lying between them. The CDR3 nucleotides read TGTGCCACCAGTGATTTGAGGGAGGGATCGGGCTACACCTTC. It translates to CATSDLREGSGYTF.

This chain connects TRBV6-2 or TRBV6-3 to TRBJ1-2, with TRBD1 matching over 7 bases. Germline V gives CDR1 MNHEY, CDR2 SVGEGT. This CDR3 is 14 amino acids long. J lost 8 bases, V lost 0 bases, and 6 bases had no gene match. CDR3 in DNA: TGTGCCAGCAGTTACTCGGCAGGGGGAGGCGGCTACACCTTC. Protein: CASSYSAGGGGYTF.

The chain joins TRBV7-2 to TRBJ2-7; TRBD1 agrees at 8 bases. This CDR3 comprises 15 residues. CDR1 SGHTA and CDR2 FQGNSA come from the germline V gene. V shed 5 bases, J shed 0 bases, and the junction held 6 bases outside the gene matches. CDR3: CASSTGQGSSYEQYF. CDR3 in DNA: TGTGCCAGCAGCACAGGACAGGGTAGCTCCTACGAGCAGTACTTC.

As DNA, the CDR3 is TGTGCCAGCAGTTCCGACAGGGGCGGCGCTGAAGCTTTCTTT. This translates into CASSSDRGGAEAFF. The chain joins TRBV27 to TRBJ1-1, with TRBD1 matching over 8 bases. J lost 6 bases, V lost 4 bases, and 7 bases had no gene match. CDR1 is MNHEY and CDR2 is SMNVEV in the germline V gene (reference sequence). CDR3 length: 14 amino acids.

The chain carries TRBV9 and TRBJ2-5, with 8 positions matching TRBD2. This CDR3 comprises 15 residues. Germline V gene data show CDR1 as SGDLS and CDR2 as YYNGEE. Trimming at V came to 0 bases and at J to 1 base, leaving 2 bases not matched to a gene. The CDR3 reads CASSVASGLQETQYF. The DNA of the CDR3 is TGTGCCAGCAGCGTAGCTAGCGGGCTCCAAGAGACCCAGTACTTC.

The rearrangement joins TRBV18 to TRBJ2-7, with a possible D match to TRBD1 (5 bases). The CDR3 spans 14 residues. With 1 base removed from V and 5 bases from J, the gap between germline ends came to 12 bases. Germline V CDR1 and CDR2: KGHSH, LQKENI. The CDR3 coding sequence is TGTGCCAGCTCACCACAAAACCAGGGTAACGAGCAGTACTTC. This codes for CASSPQNQGNEQYF.

The genes are TRBV5-8 and TRBJ1-6, with TRBD1 matching over 7 bases. V trimming: 4 bases; J trimming: 5 bases; junction bases outside the gene matches: 9. Looked up from germline, CDR1 is SGHTS and CDR2 is YDEGEE. The CDR3 is 16 residues long. Here the CDR3 DNA reads TGTGCCAGCAGCCAAACCAACAGGGGAGATAATTCACCCCTCCACTTT. It translates to CASSQTNRGDNSPLHF. The full variable domain, its missing parts supplied by reference TRBV5-8 and TRBJ1-6, is EAGVTQSPTHLIKTRGQQATLRCSPISGHTSVYWYQQALGLGLQFLLWYDEGEERNRGNFPPRFSGRQFPNYSSELNVNALELEDSALYLCASSQTNRGDNSPLHFGNGTRLTVT.